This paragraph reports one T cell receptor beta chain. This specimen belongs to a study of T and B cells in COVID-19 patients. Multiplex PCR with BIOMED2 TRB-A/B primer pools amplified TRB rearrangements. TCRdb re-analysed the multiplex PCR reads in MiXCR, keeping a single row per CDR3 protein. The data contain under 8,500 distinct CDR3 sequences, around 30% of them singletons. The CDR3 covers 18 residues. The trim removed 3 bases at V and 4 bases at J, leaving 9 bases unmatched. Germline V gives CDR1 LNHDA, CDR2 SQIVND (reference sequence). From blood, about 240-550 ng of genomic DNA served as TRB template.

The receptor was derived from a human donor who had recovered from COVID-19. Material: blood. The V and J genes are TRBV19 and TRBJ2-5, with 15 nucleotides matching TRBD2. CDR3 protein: CASSIGLAGGPARETQYF. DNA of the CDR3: TGTGCCAGTAGTATTGGACTAGCGGGGGGGCCGGCAAGAGAGACCCAGTACTTC.